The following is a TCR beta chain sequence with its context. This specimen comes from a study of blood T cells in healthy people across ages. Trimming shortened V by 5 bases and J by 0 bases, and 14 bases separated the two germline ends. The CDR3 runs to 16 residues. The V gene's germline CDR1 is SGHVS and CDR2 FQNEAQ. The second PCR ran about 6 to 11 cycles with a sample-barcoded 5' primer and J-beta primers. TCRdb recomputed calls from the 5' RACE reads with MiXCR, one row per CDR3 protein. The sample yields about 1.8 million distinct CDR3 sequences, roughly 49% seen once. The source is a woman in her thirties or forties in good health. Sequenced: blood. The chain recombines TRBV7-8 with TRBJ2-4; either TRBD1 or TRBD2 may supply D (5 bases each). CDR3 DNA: TGTGCCAGCAGCCCTAGGTCGGGGCTAGCCAAAAACATTCAGTACTTC. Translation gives CASSPRSGLAKNIQYF. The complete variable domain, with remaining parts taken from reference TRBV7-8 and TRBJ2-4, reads GAGVSQSPRYKVAKRGQDVALRCDPISGHVSLFWYQQALGQGPEFLTYFQNEAQLDKSGLPSDRFFAERPEGSVSTLKIQRTQQEDSAVYLCASSPRSGLAKNIQYFGAGTRLSVL.